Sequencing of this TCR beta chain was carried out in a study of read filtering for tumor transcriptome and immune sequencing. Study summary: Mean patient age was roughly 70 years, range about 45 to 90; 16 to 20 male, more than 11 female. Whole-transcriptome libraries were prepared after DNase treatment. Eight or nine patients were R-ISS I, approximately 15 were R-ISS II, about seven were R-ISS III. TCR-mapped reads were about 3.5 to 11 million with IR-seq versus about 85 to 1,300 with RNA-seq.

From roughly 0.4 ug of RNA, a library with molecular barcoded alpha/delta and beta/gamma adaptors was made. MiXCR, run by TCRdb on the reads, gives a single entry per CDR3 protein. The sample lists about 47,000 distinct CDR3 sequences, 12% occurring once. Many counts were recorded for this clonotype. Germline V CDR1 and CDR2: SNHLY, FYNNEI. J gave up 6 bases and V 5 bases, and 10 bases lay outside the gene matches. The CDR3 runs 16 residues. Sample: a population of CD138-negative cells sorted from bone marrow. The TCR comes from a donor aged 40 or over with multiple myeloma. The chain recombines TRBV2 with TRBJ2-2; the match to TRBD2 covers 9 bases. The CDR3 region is CASSLYGTSMSGELFF. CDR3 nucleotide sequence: TGTGCCAGCAGTTTGTACGGGACTAGCATGTCCGGGGAGCTGTTTTTT.